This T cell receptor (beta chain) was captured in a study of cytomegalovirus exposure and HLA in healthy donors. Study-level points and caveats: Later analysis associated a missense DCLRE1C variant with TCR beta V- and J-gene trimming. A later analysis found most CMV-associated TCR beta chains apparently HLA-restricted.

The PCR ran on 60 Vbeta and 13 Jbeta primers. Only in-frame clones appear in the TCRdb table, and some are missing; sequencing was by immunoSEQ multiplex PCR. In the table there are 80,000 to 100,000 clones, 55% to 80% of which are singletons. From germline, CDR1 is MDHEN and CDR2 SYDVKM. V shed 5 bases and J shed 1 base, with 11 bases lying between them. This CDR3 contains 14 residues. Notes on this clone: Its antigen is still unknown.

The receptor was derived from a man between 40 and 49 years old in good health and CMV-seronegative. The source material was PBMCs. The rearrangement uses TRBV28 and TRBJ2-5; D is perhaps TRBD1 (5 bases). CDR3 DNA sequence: TGTGCCAGCAGTCCCGGACATTTCCAAGAGACCCAGTACTTC. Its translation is CASSPGHFQETQYF.